The entry below gives a single T cell receptor beta chain sequence along with its context. 60 Vbeta and 13 Jbeta primers were used in PCR. Libraries were prepared by immunoSEQ multiplex PCR; TCRdb keeps only in-frame clonotypes and omits some of them. This table has approximately 150,000 clones, approximately 70% appearing once. This specimen comes from a study of cytomegalovirus exposure and HLA in healthy donors. Trimming pared 0 bases from V and 0 bases from J, leaving 9 bases between. The length of the CDR3 is 15 residues. CDR1 and CDR2 (germline): KGHSY, FQNENV. The material sequenced was PBMCs. This clonotype was obtained from a human donor in good health. This chain links TRBV16 with TRBJ2-7; D is unresolved. Here the CDR3 DNA reads TGTGCCAGCAGCCAATCCTTGACGGGCTCCTACGAGCAGTACTTC. Translated, it gives CASSQSLTGSYEQYF.